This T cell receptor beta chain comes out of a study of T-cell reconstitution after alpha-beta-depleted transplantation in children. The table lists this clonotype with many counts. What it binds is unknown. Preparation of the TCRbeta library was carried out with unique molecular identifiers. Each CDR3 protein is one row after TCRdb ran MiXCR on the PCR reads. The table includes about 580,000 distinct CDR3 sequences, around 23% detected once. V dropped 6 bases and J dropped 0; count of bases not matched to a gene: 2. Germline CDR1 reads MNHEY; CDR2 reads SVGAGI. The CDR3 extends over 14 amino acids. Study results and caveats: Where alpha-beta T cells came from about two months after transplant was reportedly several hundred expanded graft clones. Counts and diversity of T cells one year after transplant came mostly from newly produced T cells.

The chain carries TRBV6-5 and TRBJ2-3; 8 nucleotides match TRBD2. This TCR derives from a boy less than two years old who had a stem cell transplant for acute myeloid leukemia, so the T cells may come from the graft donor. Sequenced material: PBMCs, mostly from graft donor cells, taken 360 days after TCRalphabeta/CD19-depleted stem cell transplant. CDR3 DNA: TGTGCCAGCAGCGGGGGGGCCAGCACAGATACGCAGTATTTT. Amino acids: CASSGGASTDTQYF.